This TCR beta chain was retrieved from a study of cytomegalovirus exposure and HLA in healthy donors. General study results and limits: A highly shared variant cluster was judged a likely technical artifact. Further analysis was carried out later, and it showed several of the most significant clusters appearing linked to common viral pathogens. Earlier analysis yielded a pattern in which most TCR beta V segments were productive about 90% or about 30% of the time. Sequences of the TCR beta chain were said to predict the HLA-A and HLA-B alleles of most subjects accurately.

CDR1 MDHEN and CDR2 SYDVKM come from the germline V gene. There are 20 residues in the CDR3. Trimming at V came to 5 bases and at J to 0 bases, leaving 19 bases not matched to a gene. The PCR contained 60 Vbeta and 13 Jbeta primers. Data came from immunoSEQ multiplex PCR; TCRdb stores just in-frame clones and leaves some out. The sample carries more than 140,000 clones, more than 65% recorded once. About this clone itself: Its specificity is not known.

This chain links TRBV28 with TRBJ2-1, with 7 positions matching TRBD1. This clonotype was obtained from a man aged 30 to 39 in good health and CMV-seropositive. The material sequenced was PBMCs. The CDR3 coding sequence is TGTGCCAGCAGTCGAAATCCCCTATGGTTTAGGGGGCTCTCCTACAATGAGCAGTTCTTC. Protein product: CASSRNPLWFRGLSYNEQFF.